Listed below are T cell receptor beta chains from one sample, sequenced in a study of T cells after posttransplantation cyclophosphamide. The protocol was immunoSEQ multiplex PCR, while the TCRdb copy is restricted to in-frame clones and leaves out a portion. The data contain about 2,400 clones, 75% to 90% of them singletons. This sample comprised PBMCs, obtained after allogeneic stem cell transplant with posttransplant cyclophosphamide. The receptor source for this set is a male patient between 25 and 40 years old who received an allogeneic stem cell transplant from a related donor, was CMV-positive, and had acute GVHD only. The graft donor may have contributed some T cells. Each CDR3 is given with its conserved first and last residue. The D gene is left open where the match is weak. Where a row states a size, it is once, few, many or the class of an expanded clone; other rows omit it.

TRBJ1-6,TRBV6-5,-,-,TGTGCCAGCAGTTACGAACAGGCGCTCTCACCCCTCCACTTT,CASSYEQALSPLHF
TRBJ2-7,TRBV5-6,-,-,TGTGCCAGCAGCCCGAGGTTGGCGGGGACGGACGAGCAGTACTTC,CASSPRLAGTDEQYF
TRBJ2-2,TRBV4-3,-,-,TGCGCCAGCAGCCCAGACCTCTCCGGCGGGGAGCTGTTTTTT,CASSPDLSGGELFF
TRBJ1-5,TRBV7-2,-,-,TGTGCCAGCAGCTACGGCGGGACGCCCAATCAGCCCCAGCATTTT,CASSYGGTPNQPQHF
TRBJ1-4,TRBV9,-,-,TGTGCCAGCAGCGTAGGAACCTTTGCGGAGAATGAAAAACTGTTTTTT,CASSVGTFAENEKLFF
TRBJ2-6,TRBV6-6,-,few,TGTGCCAGCAGTTCGACGGGGTCTGGGGCCAACGTCCTGACTTTC,CASSSTGSGANVLTF
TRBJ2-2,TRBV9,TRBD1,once,TGTGCCAGCAGCCCCATATTCGGACAGGGAATTTCCGGGGAGCTGTTTTTT,CASSPIFGQGISGELFF
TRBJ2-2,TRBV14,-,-,TGTGCCAGCAGCCAAGGTCGGTACACCGGGGAGCTGTTTTTT,CASSQGRYTGELFF
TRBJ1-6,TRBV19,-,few,TGTGCCAGTAGTTCTCGCGGGCTCTCCTATAATTCACCCCTCCACTTT,CASSSRGLSYNSPLHF
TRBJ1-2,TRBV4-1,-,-,TGCGCCAGCAGCCAAGTCATCGGCAGGGATCGGGGCTACACCTTC,CASSQVIGRDRGYTF
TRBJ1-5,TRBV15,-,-,TGTGCCACCAGCAGACGGCAGGGCCAGCCCCAGCATTTT,CATSRRQGQPQHF
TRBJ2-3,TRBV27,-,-,TGTGCCAGCAAGAGACAGGGAGGCGCAGATACGCAGTATTTT,CASKRQGGADTQYF
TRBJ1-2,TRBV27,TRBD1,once,TGTGCCAGCAGGTGGACAGGGAGGGATGGCTACACCTTC,CASRWTGRDGYTF
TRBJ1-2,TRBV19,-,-,TGTGCCAGTAGTATGACAGGTCCCGCTGTCTACACCTTC,CASSMTGPAVYTF
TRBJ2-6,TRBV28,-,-,TGTGCCAGCAGTGCCTCACAGGCCGGTTCCTCTGGGGCCAACGTCCTGACTTTC,CASSASQAGSSGANVLTF
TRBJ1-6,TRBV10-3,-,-,TGTGCCATCAGTGAGGAGAAGCCCGATTCACCCCTCCACTTT,CAISEEKPDSPLHF
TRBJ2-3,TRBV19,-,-,TGTGCCAGTAGTATTAGCCCAGCTAGCACAGATACGCAGTATTTT,CASSISPASTDTQYF
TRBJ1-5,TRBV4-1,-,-,TGCGCCAGCAGCCAAGGTTGGGCACAGGTTAGCAATCAGCCCCAGCATTTT,CASSQGWAQVSNQPQHF
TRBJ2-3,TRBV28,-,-,TGTGCCAGCAGTTTATCAGAGGCAGGGTGGACAGATACGCAGTATTTT,CASSLSEAGWTDTQYF
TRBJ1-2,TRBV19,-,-,TGTGCCAGTAACCCCGACGGAGGGCGGAACTATGGCTACACCTTC,CASNPDGGRNYGYTF
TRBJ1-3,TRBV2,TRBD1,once,TGTGCCAGCAGTGGCCCGGGACAGGCAGGCCCTCTACTTACTTCCTCTGGAAACACCATATATTTT,CASSGPGQAGPLLTSSGNTIYF
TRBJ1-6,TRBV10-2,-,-,TGCGCCAGCAGTGGGACGGCTGGGAGTTCACCCCTCCACTTT,CASSGTAGSSPLHF